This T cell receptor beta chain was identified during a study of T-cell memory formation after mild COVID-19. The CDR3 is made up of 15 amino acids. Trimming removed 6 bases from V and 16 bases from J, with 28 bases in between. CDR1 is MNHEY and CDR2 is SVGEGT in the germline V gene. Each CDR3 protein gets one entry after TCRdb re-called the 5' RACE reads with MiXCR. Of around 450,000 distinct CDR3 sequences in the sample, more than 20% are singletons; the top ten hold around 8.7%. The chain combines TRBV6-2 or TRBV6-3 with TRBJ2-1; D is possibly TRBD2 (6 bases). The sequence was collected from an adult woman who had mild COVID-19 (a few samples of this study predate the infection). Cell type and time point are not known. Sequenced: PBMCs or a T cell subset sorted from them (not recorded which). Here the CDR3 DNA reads TGTGCCAGCAGAAACCCCCGGGACTCCCCCAGTCCGCTATTCTTC. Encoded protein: CASRNPRDSPSPLFF.